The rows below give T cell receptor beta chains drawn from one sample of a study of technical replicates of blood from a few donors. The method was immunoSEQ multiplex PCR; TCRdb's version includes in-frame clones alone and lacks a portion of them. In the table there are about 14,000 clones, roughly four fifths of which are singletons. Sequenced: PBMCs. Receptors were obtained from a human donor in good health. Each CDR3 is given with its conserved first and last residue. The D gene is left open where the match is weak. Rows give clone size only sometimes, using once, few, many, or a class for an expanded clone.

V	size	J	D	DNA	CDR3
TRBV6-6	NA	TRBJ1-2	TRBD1	TGTGCCAGCAGTTACAGGACAGGGGGACCAGATGGCTACACCTTC	CASSYRTGGPDGYTF
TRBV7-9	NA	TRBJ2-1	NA	TGTGCCAGCAGCTTAAAGCGTCGCGGCAATGAGCAGTTCTTC	CASSLKRRGNEQFF
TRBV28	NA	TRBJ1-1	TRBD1	TGTGCCAGCACCACCCAGGGGGCGCGCACTGAAGCTTTCTTT	CASTTQGARTEAFF
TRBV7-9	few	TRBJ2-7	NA	TGTGCCAGCAGCTTAGGACAGCTAAACTACGAGCAGTACTTC	CASSLGQLNYEQYF
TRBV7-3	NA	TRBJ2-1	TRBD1	TGTGCCAGCAGCTTAACCCCCGGGACAGGGGGCACCTACAATGAGCAGTTCTTC	CASSLTPGTGGTYNEQFF
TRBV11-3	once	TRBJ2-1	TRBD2	TGTGCCAGCAGCCCCCAGGCTAGCGGGTATTACAATGAGCAGTTCTTC	CASSPQASGYYNEQFF
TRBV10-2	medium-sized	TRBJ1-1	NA	TGCGCCAGCAGACAGGCCCCGAACACTGAAGCTTTCTTT	CASRQAPNTEAFF
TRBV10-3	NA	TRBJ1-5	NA	TGTGCCATCAGTGAGTCTGTGGGCGCCTATCAGCCCCAGCATTTT	CAISESVGAYQPQHF
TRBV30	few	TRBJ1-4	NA	TGTGCCTGGAGCCGACAGGCTGCTGAAAAACTGTTTTTT	CAWSRQAAEKLFF
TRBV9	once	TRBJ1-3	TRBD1	TGTGCCAGCAGCGCGACAGGGCAAGGAGGAAACACCATATATTTT	CASSATGQGGNTIYF
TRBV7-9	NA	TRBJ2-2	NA	TGTGCCAGTAGGAGGGGCACCGACACCGGGGAGCTGTTTTTT	CASRRGTDTGELFF
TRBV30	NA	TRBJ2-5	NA	TGTGCCTGGAGTGCTGGTCTTCAGGGAGGAGAGACCCAGTACTTC	CAWSAGLQGGETQYF
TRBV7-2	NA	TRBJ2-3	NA	TGTGCCAGCAGCTTAGGTATGGGAGGTGTAGATACGCAGTATTTT	CASSLGMGGVDTQYF
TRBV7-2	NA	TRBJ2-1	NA	TGTGCCAGCAACAAAGGGAGCTCCTACAATGAGCAGTTCTTC	CASNKGSSYNEQFF
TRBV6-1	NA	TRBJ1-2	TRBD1	TGTGCCAGCAGGACAGGGGGTGAGGGTGGCTACACCTTC	CASRTGGEGGYTF
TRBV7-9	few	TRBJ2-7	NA	TGTGCCAGCAGCTTAGGACAGCAGAGGACCCCTAACTTC	CASSLGQQRTPNF
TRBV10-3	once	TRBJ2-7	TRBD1	TGTGCCATCAGTTCAACAGGGGGCGCGTACGAGCAGTACTTC	CAISSTGGAYEQYF
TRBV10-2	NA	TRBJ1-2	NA	TGCGCCAGCAGCGCCGGCAGTTTGGGGCTGGAGGGTGGCTACACCTTC	CASSAGSLGLEGGYTF
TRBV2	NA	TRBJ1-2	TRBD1	TGTGCCAGCAGGCGGGACAGCGACTACTCGGGCGGCTACACCTTC	CASRRDSDYSGGYTF
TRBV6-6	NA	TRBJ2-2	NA	TGTGCCAGCAGTTATGGTAGCAGCAACACCGGGGAGCTGTTTTTT	CASSYGSSNTGELFF
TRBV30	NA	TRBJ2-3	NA	TGTGCCTGGAGTGTACAGTCAGGGCCCGCGGGGACGCAGTATTTT	CAWSVQSGPAGTQYF
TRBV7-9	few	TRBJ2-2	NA	TGTGCCAGCAGCTGGACTTCGAACACCGGGGAGCTGTTTTTT	CASSWTSNTGELFF
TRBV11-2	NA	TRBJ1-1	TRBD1	TGTGCCAGCAGCTTCCTTCACAGGGGGCTAAGTTGGAACACTGAAGCTTTCTTT	CASSFLHRGLSWNTEAFF
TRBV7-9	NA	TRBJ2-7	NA	TGTGCCAGCAGCCCCCGGGGCGGGGAGGCCCGATCGGGTCTCGAGCAGTACTTC	CASSPRGGEARSGLEQYF
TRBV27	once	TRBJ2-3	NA	TGTGCCAGCAGGCAAACAGGAGATACGCAGTATTTT	CASRQTGDTQYF
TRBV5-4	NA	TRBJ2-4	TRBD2	TGTGCCAGCAGCGGGAGGGGCGAAGCCAAAAACATTCAGTACTTC	CASSGRGEAKNIQYF